This TCR beta chain was recovered during a study of PD-1 blockade in classical Hodgkin lymphoma. Whole-study findings and limits: Still unresolved is the cause of the repertoire differences, which may be disease activity or prior therapy. As was reported, newly diagnosed patients showed lower baseline TCR diversity than healthy donors did.

This CDR3 has 11 amino acids. The germline CDR1 and CDR2 sequences are SGDLS and YYNGEE. Clones were sequenced by immunoSEQ multiplex PCR, and TCRdb holds only the in-frame ones, with some missing. This sample yields about 46,000 clones, of which approximately 91% are seen a single time; nearly 5% belongs to the top ten. As regards this clone: What it binds is not known. A junction boundary mismatches the germline segment, possibly from a read error. The same CDR3 also results from other DNA sequences found in this sample.

Described time point: newly diagnosed, previously untreated cHL patient sample. For comparison, PBMCs from newly diagnosed, untreated classical Hodgkin lymphoma were used. The sequenced sample consisted of peripheral blood mononuclear cells (PBMCs). This clonotype was obtained from a human donor with classical Hodgkin lymphoma. The chain recombines TRBV9 with TRBJ1-5, with D unclear. This chain's CDR3 is CASSVKEPQHF. In DNA form, the CDR3 reads TGTGCCAGTAGCGTTAAGGAGCCCCAGCATTTT.